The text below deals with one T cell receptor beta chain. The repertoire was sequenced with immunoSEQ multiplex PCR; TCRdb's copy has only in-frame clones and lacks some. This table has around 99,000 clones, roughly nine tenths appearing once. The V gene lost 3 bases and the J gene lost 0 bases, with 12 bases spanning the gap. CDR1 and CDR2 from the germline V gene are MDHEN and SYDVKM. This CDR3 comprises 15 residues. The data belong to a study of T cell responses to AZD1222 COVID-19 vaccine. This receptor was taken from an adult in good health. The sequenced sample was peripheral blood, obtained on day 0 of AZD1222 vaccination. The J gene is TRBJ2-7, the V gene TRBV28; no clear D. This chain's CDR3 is CASSLSPGLSYEQYF. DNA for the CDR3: TGTGCCAGCAGTTTGTCCCCGGGCCTCTCCTACGAGCAGTACTTC.